The 20 T cell receptor beta chains below come from one sample, sequenced in a study of a mutant IDH1 vaccine in newly diagnosed glioma (dated by TCRdb to the early 2020s). To prepare the library, the immunoSEQ multiplex PCR assay was applied. TCRdb re-hosts the immuneACCESS table, in-frame sequences only. Its copies lack some clones; in the studies checked, an unresolved V gene accounts for under half of them, and the cause for the rest is not known. Across this sample there are under 70,000 clones, with about 80% seen only once. The ten largest clonotypes hold over 7% of the sample. These TCRs are of unknown antigen specificity. Interpreted using the paper, the time point label stands for: week 5, during vaccination. Every vaccine dose consisted of 300 ug of a 20-mer mutant IDH1 peptide in Montanide, administered subcutaneously together with topical imiquimod. The sequences come from PBMCs, collected from a glioma patient whose treatment included an IDH1 peptide vaccine. These receptors originate from a woman aged 45-59 years with glioma.

The CDR3: CASSLSRDLLRQGANSYEQYF. The CDR3 DNA reads TGTGCCAGCAGTTTATCCCGAGACCTCCTAAGACAGGGGGCCAATTCCTACGAGCAGTACTTC. The chain employs TRBV27 and TRBJ2-7; 10 positions match TRBD1. Germline assignment: CDR1 MNHEY and CDR2 SMNVEV (reference sequence). After removal of 0 bases from V and 1 base from J, the junction contained 18 bases not matched to a gene. The CDR3 runs 21 residues.

The chain uses TRBV4-2 and TRBJ1-2; the D gene is possibly TRBD1 (6 bases). CDR3 length: 14 amino acids. Germline-derived CDR1 and CDR2 are LGHNA and YNFKEQ. V was clipped by 1 base and J by 8 bases, with 14 bases between them. For the CDR3, the DNA is TGTGCCAGCAGCCAAGGAGAAGGGGGTAGGGGCTACACCTTC. Its protein is CASSQGEGGRGYTF.

This sequence joins TRBV9 and TRBJ2-5; D possibly uses TRBD1 or TRBD2 (6 bases each). CDR1 and CDR2 from the germline V gene are SGDLS and YYNGEE. The length of the CDR3 is 15 residues. V was pared by 2 bases and J by 5 bases, with 16 bases between. Here the CDR3 DNA reads TGTGCCAGCAGCGTTGGGGGGCCGAGCATGGAGACCCAGTACTTC. Protein product: CASSVGGPSMETQYF.

The chain joins TRBV2 to TRBJ2-5, with 11 nucleotides matching TRBD2. With V trimmed by 5 bases and J by 1 base, 0 bases remained unmatched. The CDR3 is 14 amino acids. Germline V gives CDR1 SNHLY, CDR2 FYNNEI. The CDR3 spells CASSLAGGQETQYF. DNA for the CDR3: TGTGCCAGCAGTCTAGCGGGGGGCCAAGAGACCCAGTACTTC.

The genes are TRBV2 and TRBJ1-3, with a possible D match to TRBD1 (5 bases). The CDR3 spans 14 residues. The V and J ends lost 7 bases and 0 bases respectively, with 10 bases between them. The V gene's germline CDR1 is SNHLY and CDR2 FYNNEI. The CDR3 region has the DNA TGTGCCAGCAAGCAGGGCAACTCTGGAAACACCATATATTTT. It yields the protein CASKQGNSGNTIYF.

The J gene is TRBJ2-5, the V gene TRBV2; TRBD2 matches at 11 bases. The CDR3 contains 18 residues. Germline values: CDR1 SNHLY, CDR2 FYNNEI. The V segment lost 1 base and the J segment 1 base; nucleotides outside the gene matches: 8. This CDR3 reads CASSEGRASGGFQETQYF. The DNA of the CDR3 is TGTGCCAGCAGTGAAGGAAGGGCTAGCGGGGGGTTCCAAGAGACCCAGTACTTC.

The chain combines TRBV9 with TRBJ1-5, with 9 bases fitting TRBD1. With 4 bases clipped from V and 4 bases from J, the junction kept 3 bases outside the gene matches. The germline CDR1 and CDR2 sequences are SGDLS and YYNGEE. CDR3 size: 14 residues. The CDR3 loop is CASSPDRGNQPQHF. The CDR3 nucleotides are TGTGCCAGCAGCCCGGACAGGGGTAATCAGCCCCAGCATTTT. The whole variable domain, remainder taken from reference TRBV9 and TRBJ1-5, is DSGVTQTPKHLITATGQRVTLRCSPRSGDLSVYWYQQSLDQGLQFLIQYYNGEERAKGNILERFSAQQFPDLHSELNLSSLELGDSALYFCASSPDRGNQPQHFGDGTRLSIL.

J is TRBJ1-4 and V is TRBV7-9; possibly TRBD1 for D (6 bases). The CDR3 has 15 residues. CDR1 and CDR2 from the germline V gene are SEHNR and FQNEAQ (reference sequence). V was pared by 6 bases and J by 6 bases, with 17 bases between. CDR3 nucleotide sequence: TGTGCCAGCAGACCAGGGGACCTTAGAGATGAAAAACTGTTTTTT. This sequence encodes CASRPGDLRDEKLFF.

The chain combines TRBV5-1 with TRBJ1-2, with 8 bases aligning to TRBD1. In germline, CDR1 is SGHRS, CDR2 YFSETQ. The CDR3 runs 14 residues. The trim removed 5 bases at V and 4 bases at J, leaving 7 bases unmatched. The CDR3 bases are TGCGCCAGCAGTTCCTCCGGGACAGGCTATGGCTACACCTTC. It yields the protein CASSSSGTGYGYTF.

In DNA, the CDR3 is TGTGCCAGCTCTCCCGGGACAGGGGTAGGCTACACCTTC. This translates into CASSPGTGVGYTF. V is TRBV18 and J is TRBJ1-2, with 10 bases that match TRBD1. CDR1 is KGHSH, CDR2 LQKENI, per germline. This CDR3 region has 13 residues. The junction had 6 bases not matched to a gene; V was cut back by 6 bases and J by 8 bases.

This chain links TRBV7-9 with TRBJ2-5, with D unclear. Deletions cut 5 bases from V and 4 bases from J, with 20 bases between. Germline values: CDR1 SEHNR, CDR2 FQNEAQ (reference sequence). The CDR3 contains 16 residues. CDR3 nucleotide sequence: TGTGCCAGCAGCCCGGGTGGTGGCTATAACACAGAGACCCAGTACTTC. This codes for CASSPGGGYNTETQYF.

V gene TRBV19 combines with J gene TRBJ1-5, with 7 bases lining up with TRBD1. The germline gives CDR1 LNHDA, CDR2 SQIVND (reference sequence). The CDR3 runs to 14 residues. V lost 3 bases, J lost 11 bases, and 10 bases stayed unmatched. The CDR3, as DNA: TGTGCCAGTAGTATGGGGACAGTTACGGAGGCCCAGCATTTT. Translation gives CASSMGTVTEAQHF.

This chain links TRBV6-5 with TRBJ1-1; D uncertain. V was shortened by 2 bases and J by 1 base, with 11 bases between the two germline ends. CDR1 and CDR2 (germline): MNHEY, SVGAGI. The length of the CDR3 is 15 residues. Written as DNA, the CDR3 is TGTGCCAGCAGTTACGGCGTTGCCGGGAACACTGAAGCTTTCTTT. Amino acids: CASSYGVAGNTEAFF.

This clone was seen once. The rearrangement links TRBV30 to TRBJ2-6, with TRBD2 as a possible D gene (5 bases). Looked up from germline, CDR1 is GTSNPN and CDR2 is SVGIG (reference sequence). This CDR3 region has 19 residues. V was cut by 1 base and J by 2 bases, with 21 bases left in between. This CDR3 reads CAWSEVGGAGPPGANVLTF. For the CDR3, the DNA is TGTGCCTGGAGTGAAGTAGGAGGAGCCGGACCTCCTGGGGCCAACGTCCTGACTTTC. The full variable domain, rest sourced from reference TRBV30 and TRBJ2-6, is SQTIHQWPATLVQPVGSPLSLECTVEGTSNPNLYWYRQAAGRGLQLLFYSVGIGQISSEVPQNLSASRPQDRQFILSSKKLLLSDSGFYLCAWSEVGGAGPPGANVLTFGAGSRLTVL.

The rearrangement joins TRBV2 to TRBJ2-7; weak D call: TRBD1 (5 bases). The V end was cut by 6 bases, the J end by 2 bases, with 14 bases between. The CDR3 consists of 14 residues. In germline, CDR1 is SNHLY, CDR2 FYNNEI. CDR3 amino acids: CASRRQFVTYEQYF. As DNA, the CDR3 is TGTGCCAGCAGACGACAGTTCGTTACCTACGAGCAGTACTTC.

V usage is TRBV6-1 and J usage is TRBJ2-2; D could derive from TRBD1 or TRBD2 (7 bases each). The germline gives CDR1 MNHNS, CDR2 SASEGT. The length of the CDR3 is 16 residues. The ends were cut back, 3 bases at V and 6 bases at J, with 17 bases in the middle. The CDR3 protein is CASSEGRGGWAGELFF. DNA of the CDR3: TGTGCCAGCAGTGAGGGCAGGGGGGGTTGGGCCGGGGAGCTGTTTTTT.

The chain joins TRBV9 to TRBJ2-2; TRBD1 agrees at 10 bases. The ends lost 0 bases at V and 2 bases at J; junction bases unmatched: 4. Germline loops: CDR1 SGDLS, CDR2 YYNGEE. CDR3 size: 17 residues. In nucleotides, the CDR3 is TGTGCCAGCAGCGTAGGACAGGGGGCGATTAACACCGGGGAGCTGTTTTTT. Translating it yields CASSVGQGAINTGELFF.

There are a few counts of this clone. V usage is TRBV11-2 and J usage is TRBJ1-6; D perhaps matches TRBD1 (5 bases). The V end lost 5 bases, the J end lost 10 bases, and 21 bases lay between the germline ends. CDR1 SGHAT and CDR2 FQNNGV come from the germline V gene. The CDR3 runs 16 residues. CDR3 bases: TGTGCCAGCAGCGGGAACCTCAGGGTAAAAGGATCACCCCTCCACTTT. Its protein is CASSGNLRVKGSPLHF.

The chain has TRBV5-6 and TRBJ1-2; D gene unclear. The germline V gene has CDR1 SGHDT and CDR2 YYEEEE. The V and J ends lost 2 bases and 8 bases respectively, with 16 bases between them. CDR3 length equals 14 residues. CDR3 sequence (DNA): TGTGCCAGCAGCTTACGGGGTTTAGTGGAGGGCTACACCTTC. It encodes CASSLRGLVEGYTF.

The CDR3 region is CASSLSREETQYF. Here the CDR3 DNA reads TGTGCCAGCAGCTTATCCAGGGAAGAGACCCAGTACTTC. This chain links TRBV7-9 with TRBJ2-5; perhaps TRBD1 as D (5 bases). The germline CDR1 and CDR2 sequences are SEHNR and FQNEAQ (reference sequence). This CDR3 has 13 amino acids. V lost 2 bases and J 3 bases, leaving 7 bases between the germline ends.